The 6 T cell receptor beta chains in this list originate from one sample, sequenced in a study of OX40 agonist ivuxolimab in advanced cancers. Libraries were prepared by immunoSEQ multiplex PCR; TCRdb keeps only in-frame clonotypes and omits some of them. The sample has approximately 82,000 clones; roughly 85% are singletons. The sequenced sample was CD4+ or CD8+ T cells sorted from blood, obtained in a trial of the OX40 agonist ivuxolimab. Source of these receptors: an adult with an advanced solid tumor such as melanoma, head and neck, liver or kidney cancer.

The chain has TRBV12-2 and TRBJ1-3. TRBV12-2 is described as a pseudogene. This CDR3 spans 18 amino acids. The CDR3 spells CASRLVLWSSSFGNTIYF. The DNA of the CDR3 is TGTGCAAGTCGCTTAGTTCTCTGGTCTTCTTCTTTTGGAAACACCATATATTTT.

The chain is built from TRBV28 and TRBJ1-4, with D perhaps TRBD1 (5 bases). The CDR3 is 14 residues long. Trimming shortened V by 0 bases and J by 9 bases, and 11 bases separated the two germline ends. Per the germline V gene, CDR1 is MDHEN and CDR2 is SYDVKM. The CDR3 sequence: CASSLWAGRKKLFF. The CDR3 coding sequence is TGTGCCAGCAGTTTATGGGCAGGGAGGAAAAAACTGTTTTTT.

V and J are TRBV18 and TRBJ2-1, with 14 bases aligning to TRBD2. Germline values: CDR1 KGHSH, CDR2 LQKENI. The CDR3 totals 17 residues. V lost 3 bases and J lost 4; bases outside the gene matches: 5. Here the CDR3 reads CASSPGTSGGLYNEQFF. The DNA for the CDR3 is TGTGCCAGCTCACCCGGGACTAGCGGGGGCCTTTACAATGAGCAGTTCTTC.

The chain links TRBV19 to TRBJ2-6; 10 positions agree with TRBD1. This CDR3 comprises 18 residues. The V gene's germline CDR1 is LNHDA and CDR2 SQIVND (reference sequence). Trimming at V came to 5 bases and at J to 6 bases, leaving 13 bases not matched to a gene. The CDR3 DNA reads TGTGCCAGTAGTCAATGGGGGACAGGGGCCCTGACGGCCAACGTCCTGACTTTC. This gives the protein CASSQWGTGALTANVLTF.

The V and J genes are TRBV5-1 and TRBJ2-5; TRBD1 is a possible D gene (6 bases). Trimming shortened V by 4 bases and J by 5 bases, and 12 bases separated the two germline ends. The CDR3 runs 13 residues. CDR1 SGHRS and CDR2 YFSETQ come from the germline V gene. CDR3 region: CASSGGPEETQYF. CDR3 DNA: TGCGCCAGCAGCGGGGGCCCCGAGGAGACCCAGTACTTC. The variable domain in full, completed from reference TRBV5-1 and TRBJ2-5, reads KAGVTQTPRYLIKTRGQQVTLSCSPISGHRSVSWYQQTPGQGLQFLFEYFSETQRNKGNFPGRFSGRQFSNSRSEMNVSTLELGDSALYLCASSGGPEETQYFGPGTRLLVL.

Comments on this clone: One end of the junction does not line up with germline, which may come from a read error. The J gene is TRBJ2-2, the V gene TRBV7-7; tentatively, D is TRBD2 (5 bases). CDR3 length: 14 residues. Germline loops: CDR1 SSHAT, CDR2 FNYEAQ (reference sequence). The CDR3 reads CASSGRLNTGELFF. The CDR3 DNA reads as TGTGCTAGCAGCGGCAGACTGAACACCGGGGAGCTGTTTTTT.